The 7 T cell receptor beta chains listed next were all sequenced from one sample in a study of Graves' ophthalmopathy and Graves' hyperthyroidism. Transcripts of RNA were the source for amplifying TCR beta CDR3 regions. First-round RT-PCR employed HTBI primers, with a second-round multiplex PCR after it. TCRdb re-analysed the multiplex PCR reads in MiXCR, keeping a single row per CDR3 protein. The table has about 620,000 distinct CDR3 sequences, 22% seen once. Source material: peripheral blood. The receptors were sampled from a woman aged 18-29 years with stable Graves' hyperthyroidism. Some clones in this sample may be carry-over from other donors' samples.

V is TRBV5-1 and J is TRBJ2-7, with D uncertain. Germline V gene sequence: CDR1 SGHRS, CDR2 YFSETQ. CDR3 length: 14 amino acids. Trimming pared 3 bases from V and 5 bases from J, leaving 15 bases between. CDR3 bases: TGCGCCAGCAGCTCCCCGGGTCGCGGCAACGAGCAGTACTTC. Protein product: CASSSPGRGNEQYF.

This clonotype was picked up many times. The chain links TRBV6-5 to TRBJ2-7; 8 positions match TRBD1. The CDR3 is made up of 15 amino acids. Per the germline V gene, CDR1 is MNHEY and CDR2 is SVGAGI. The ends lost 0 bases at V and 4 bases at J; junction bases unmatched: 5. The DNA for the CDR3 is TGTGCCAGCAGTTACTCCCACGACAGGGGATACGAGCAGTACTTC. This sequence encodes CASSYSHDRGYEQYF.

V is TRBV6-1 and J is TRBJ1-6, with D maybe TRBD1 (6 bases). The CDR3 length is 14 residues. Trimming removed 5 bases from V and 5 bases from J, with 10 bases in between. CDR1 and CDR2 (germline): MNHNS, SASEGT. The CDR3 region is CASSWGRDNSPLHF. DNA for the CDR3: TGTGCCAGCAGTTGGGGGCGCGATAATTCACCCCTCCACTTT.

V gene TRBV28 combines with J gene TRBJ2-7, with 9 bases lining up with TRBD1. V shed 9 bases, J shed 2 bases, and the junction held 11 bases outside the gene matches. Germline V CDR1 and CDR2: MDHEN, SYDVKM. CDR3 size: 15 residues. The CDR3: CASSVGQGTTYEQYF. DNA of the CDR3: TGTGCCAGTAGTGTCGGACAGGGGACGACCTACGAGCAGTACTTC.

The sample holds a few counts of this clonotype. The chain couples TRBV11-2 to TRBJ2-2; no definite D call. CDR3 length equals 16 residues. Germline V gene sequence: CDR1 SGHAT, CDR2 FQNNGV. Trimming removed 2 bases from V and 5 bases from J, with 15 bases in between. CDR3 in amino acids: CASSLYLGYGTGELFF. In nucleotides, the CDR3 is TGTGCCAGCAGCTTATACCTGGGATATGGGACCGGGGAGCTGTTTTTT. The full variable domain, rest sourced from reference TRBV11-2 and TRBJ2-2, is EAGVAQSPRYKIIEKRQSVAFWCNPISGHATLYWYQQILGQGPKLLIQFQNNGVVDDSQLPKDRFSAERLKGVDSTLKIQPAKLEDSAVYLCASSLYLGYGTGELFFGEGSRLTVL.

The V call is TRBV18, the J call TRBJ1-1, with D maybe TRBD1 (5 bases). The CDR3 has 15 residues. V lost 3 bases, J lost 4 bases, and 15 bases lay in between. CDR1 is KGHSH, CDR2 LQKENI, per germline. Here the CDR3 DNA reads TGTGCCAGCTCACCTCGAAGTGGGGGTAGCACTGAAGCTTTCTTT. This translates into CASSPRSGGSTEAFF.

The J gene is TRBJ2-7, the V gene TRBV6-1; D is undetermined. V lost 7 bases, J lost 2 bases, and 12 bases lay in between. Germline V gene sequence: CDR1 MNHNS, CDR2 SASEGT. The CDR3 has 13 residues. This chain's CDR3 is CASKSSLTYEQYF. The CDR3 nucleotides read TGTGCCAGCAAATCCAGTCTAACCTACGAGCAGTACTTC.